The sequence of this TCR beta chain was determined in a study of blood T cell repertoires in COVID-19. Study-level background: The samples span acute and convalescent COVID-19 from the United States, Italy and Spain. T cells, B-cell-depleted T cells, or PBMCs supplied cDNA or gDNA.

Germline V gives CDR1 LGHNA, CDR2 YSLEER. The trim removed 0 bases at V and 7 bases at J, leaving 10 bases unmatched. The length of the CDR3 is 17 residues. Repertoires were generated with immunoSEQ multiplex PCR, while TCRdb's copy carries only in-frame clones and drops some. Of about 170,000 clones in the sample, 82% were seen once. This sequence joins TRBV4-3 and TRBJ2-3; 10 bases are shared with TRBD2. Sequencing used peripheral blood. The sequence was collected from a woman in her 70s with acute or convalescent COVID-19. This CDR3 is CASSQDLAGARRHTQYF. CDR3 coding DNA: TGCGCCAGCAGCCAAGATCTAGCGGGGGCCAGGAGGCATACGCAGTATTTT.